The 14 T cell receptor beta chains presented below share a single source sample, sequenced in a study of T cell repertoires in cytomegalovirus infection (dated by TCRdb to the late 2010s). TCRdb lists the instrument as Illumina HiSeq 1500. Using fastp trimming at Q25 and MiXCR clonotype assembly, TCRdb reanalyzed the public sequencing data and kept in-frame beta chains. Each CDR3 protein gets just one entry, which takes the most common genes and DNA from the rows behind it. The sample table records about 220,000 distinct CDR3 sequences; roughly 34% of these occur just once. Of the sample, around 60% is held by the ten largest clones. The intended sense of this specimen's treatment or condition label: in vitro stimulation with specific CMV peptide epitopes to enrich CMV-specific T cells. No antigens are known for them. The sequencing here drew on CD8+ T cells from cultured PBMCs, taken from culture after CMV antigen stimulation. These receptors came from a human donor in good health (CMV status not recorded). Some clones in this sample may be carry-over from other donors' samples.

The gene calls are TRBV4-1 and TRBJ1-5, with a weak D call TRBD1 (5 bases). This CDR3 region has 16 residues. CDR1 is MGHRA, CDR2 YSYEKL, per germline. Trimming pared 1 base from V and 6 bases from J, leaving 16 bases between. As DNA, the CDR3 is TGCGCCAGCAGCCAAGCGGGACCCCCGGGGAGTCAGCCCCAGCATTTT. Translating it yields CASSQAGPPGSQPQHF.

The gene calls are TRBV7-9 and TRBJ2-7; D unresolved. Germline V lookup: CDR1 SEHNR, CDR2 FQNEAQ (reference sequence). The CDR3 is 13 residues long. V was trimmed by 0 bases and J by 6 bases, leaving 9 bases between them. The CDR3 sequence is CASSLALQPEQYF. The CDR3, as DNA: TGTGCCAGCAGCTTAGCGTTGCAACCCGAGCAGTACTTC.

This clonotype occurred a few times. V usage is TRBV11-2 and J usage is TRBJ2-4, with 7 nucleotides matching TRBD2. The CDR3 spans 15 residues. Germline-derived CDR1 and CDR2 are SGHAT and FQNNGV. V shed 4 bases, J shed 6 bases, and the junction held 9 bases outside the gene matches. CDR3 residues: CASSSGAGDTNIQYF. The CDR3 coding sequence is TGTGCCAGCAGCTCAGGTGCGGGAGATACAAACATTCAGTACTTC.

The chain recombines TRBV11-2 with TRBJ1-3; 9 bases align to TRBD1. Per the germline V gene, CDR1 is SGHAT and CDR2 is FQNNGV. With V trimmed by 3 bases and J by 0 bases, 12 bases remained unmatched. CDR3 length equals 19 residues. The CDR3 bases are TGTGCCAGCAGCTTCCTCGTGGACAGGGGAAGGATCTCTGGAAACACCATATATTTT. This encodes CASSFLVDRGRISGNTIYF.

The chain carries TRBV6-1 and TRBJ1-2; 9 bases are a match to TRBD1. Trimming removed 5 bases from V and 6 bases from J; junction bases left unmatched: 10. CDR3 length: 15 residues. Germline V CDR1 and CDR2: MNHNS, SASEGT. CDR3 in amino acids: CASSLPGQGKDGYTF. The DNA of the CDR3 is TGTGCCAGCAGTCTTCCGGGACAGGGAAAAGATGGCTACACCTTC.

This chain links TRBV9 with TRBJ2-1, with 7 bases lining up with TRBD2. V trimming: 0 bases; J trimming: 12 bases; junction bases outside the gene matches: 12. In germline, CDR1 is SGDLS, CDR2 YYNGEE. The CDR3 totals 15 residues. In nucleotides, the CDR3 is TGTGCCAGCAGCGTAGTGGCTAGCGGCGCTTCAGGGCAGTTCTTC. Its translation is CASSVVASGASGQFF. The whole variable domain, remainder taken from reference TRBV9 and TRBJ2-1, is DSGVTQTPKHLITATGQRVTLRCSPRSGDLSVYWYQQSLDQGLQFLIQYYNGEERAKGNILERFSAQQFPDLHSELNLSSLELGDSALYFCASSVVASGASGQFFGPGTRLTVL.

This CDR3 is CASRDEVPSGSADTQYF. The CDR3 DNA follows: TGTGCCAGCAGAGATGAGGTCCCTAGCGGGAGCGCAGATACGCAGTATTTT. This chain connects TRBV7-9 to TRBJ2-3; 10 positions match TRBD2. CDR1 is SEHNR and CDR2 is FQNEAQ in the germline V gene (reference sequence). Unmatched junction bases numbered 13, after V lost 6 bases and J lost 4 bases. This CDR3 contains 17 residues.

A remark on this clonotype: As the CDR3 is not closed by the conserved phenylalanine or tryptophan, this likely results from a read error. The CDR3 coding sequence is TGTGCCAGCAGTCCGGGACAGGGGTGGGAGCAGTACCTC. Encoded protein: CASSPGQGWEQYL. The chain links TRBV5-4 to TRBJ2-7; 10 bases agree with TRBD1. This CDR3 has 13 residues. V lost 5 bases and J lost 7; bases outside the gene matches: 6. Germline CDR1 SGHNT, CDR2 YYREEE (reference sequence).

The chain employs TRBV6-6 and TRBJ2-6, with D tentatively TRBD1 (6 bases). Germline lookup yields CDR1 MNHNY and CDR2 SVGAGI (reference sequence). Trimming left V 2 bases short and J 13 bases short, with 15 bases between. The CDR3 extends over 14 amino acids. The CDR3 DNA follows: TGTGCCAGCAGTTACGCCGACAGGCGAGATGTCCTGACTTTC. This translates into CASSYADRRDVLTF.

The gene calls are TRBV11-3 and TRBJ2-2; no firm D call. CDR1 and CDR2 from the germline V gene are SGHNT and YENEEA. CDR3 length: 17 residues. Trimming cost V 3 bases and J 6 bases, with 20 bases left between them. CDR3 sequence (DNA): TGTGCCAGCAGCTTCTCCCCTGGGCCTTTTGGTGCCGGGGAGCTGTTTTTT. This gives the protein CASSFSPGPFGAGELFF.

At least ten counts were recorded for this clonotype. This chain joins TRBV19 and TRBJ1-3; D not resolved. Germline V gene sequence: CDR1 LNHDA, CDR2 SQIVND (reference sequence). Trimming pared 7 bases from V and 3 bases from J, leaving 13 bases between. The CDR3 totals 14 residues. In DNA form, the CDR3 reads TGTGCCAGTACCCGACGTGGCCGTGGAAACACCATATATTTT. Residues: CASTRRGRGNTIYF.

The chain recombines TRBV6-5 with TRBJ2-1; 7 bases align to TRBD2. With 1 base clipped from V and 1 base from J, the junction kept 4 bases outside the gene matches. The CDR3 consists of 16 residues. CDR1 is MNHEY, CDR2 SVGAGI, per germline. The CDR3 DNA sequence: TGTGCCAGCAGTTACTTTGTGGGAGGGTCCTACAATGAGCAGTTCTTC. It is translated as CASSYFVGGSYNEQFF.

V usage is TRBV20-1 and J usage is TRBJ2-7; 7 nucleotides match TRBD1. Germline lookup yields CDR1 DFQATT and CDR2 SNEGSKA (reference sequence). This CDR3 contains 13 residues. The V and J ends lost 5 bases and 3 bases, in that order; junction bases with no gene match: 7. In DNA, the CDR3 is TGCAGTGCTCCAGGACAGGAGGACTACGAGCAGTACTTC. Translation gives CSAPGQEDYEQYF.

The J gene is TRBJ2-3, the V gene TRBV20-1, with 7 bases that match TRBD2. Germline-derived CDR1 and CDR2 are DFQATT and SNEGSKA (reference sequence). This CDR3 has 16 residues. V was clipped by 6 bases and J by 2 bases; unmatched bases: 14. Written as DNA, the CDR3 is TGCAGTGCCGTCGCGACTAGCTTCACCCTCACAGATACGCAGTATTTT. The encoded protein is CSAVATSFTLTDTQYF.